This T cell receptor (beta chain) was found in a study of somatic mutations in cytotoxic T cells in rheumatoid arthritis (dated by TCRdb to between 2016 and 2019). In the study overall: A FACSAria II or Sony SH800 was used to flow-sort some V beta antibody-stained T-cell populations at nearly 100% purity, and TCRB sequencing was also done on sorted V beta1+ cells. Whether expanded CD8+ T-cell clones in untreated, newly diagnosed rheumatoid arthritis carry somatic mutations was the study question, and clonality was characterized with TCRB deep sequencing. For some 68 rheumatoid arthritis patients and 20 healthy controls, TCRB deep sequencing was carried out. Median age was essentially the same in the patient group and the control group. Broader findings and caveats from the paper: The antigen targets of the expanded CD8+ clones were unknown, and absence from virus-specific databases did not rule out viral specificity. The slight underrepresentation of TRBV07 in patients was not corrected for multiple comparisons. In 8 of 65 patients the largest CD8+ clone exceeded 20% of CD8+ cells, and several identical CD8+ TCRB sequences were shared between blood and synovial fluid. CD8+ T-cell clonality in rheumatoid arthritis patients was not significantly different from that in age-matched healthy controls. In patients, CD8+ clonality rose with age (Spearman r=0.49), which was not the case in healthy controls.

Flow cytometry confirmed the purity of CD4+ and CD8+ cells that had been isolated by positive magnetic bead selection on an AutoMACS. Paired synovial fluid and peripheral blood samples were available for a couple of patients with rheumatoid arthritis. Using Nucleospin Tissue or Tissue XS kits, DNA was extracted from CD4-enriched, CD8-enriched or PBMC samples, with quantification by a Qubit 2.0 fluorometer. CDR1 and CDR2, looked up from the germline V gene, are MRHNA and SNTAGT. Inclusive of the bounding cysteine and phenylalanine, the CDR3 is 15 residues long. The retained sequence is limited to the CDR3, 45 bases, with the frame set at the first base. Trimming removed 6 bases from V and 4 bases from J; the gene matches leave 3 bases unexplained. Genomic DNA underwent TCRB CDR3 sequencing using the immunoSEQ assay. The original methods were these. When patient CD8+ clones exceeding 1% were checked against published virus-specific TCRB sequences, only a few matched. Only productive TCRB rearrangements were included in the analyses. Defining a clone by its unique TCRB CDR3 sequence, the study calculated clonality as a productive clonality index derived from Shannon entropy. The template counts of each clone relative to the total templates per sample were used to calculate repertoire overlap between two samples. A correlation with a Spearman r of over 0.55 was found between V-gene usage by flow cytometry and V-gene usage by TCRB sequencing. TCRdb carries this immuneACCESS record with in-frame sequences only. Its versions omit some clonotypes, under half of them owing to an unresolved V gene in the studies checked, with the rest unexplained. That table is the source of V, J and clone size, and D and trimming were worked out from the DNA. For this sample the table gives 2,500 to 3,000 clones, of which approximately 70% were detected only once. Of the sample, over 10% falls within the top ten clones.

With regard to this clone: The clone's antigen remains unknown. No per-base quality is available; no much larger clone lies one base away.

The sequencing input was CD8+ T cells sorted from synovial fluid. The source of this sequence is a woman between 18 and 29 years old with rheumatoid arthritis. The rearrangement joined TRBV6-4 to TRBJ2-3; 14 middle bases align to TRBD2. The CDR3 corresponds to CASSSTSGGADTQYF. The DNA sequence reads TGTGCCAGCAGCTCGACTAGCGGGGGGGCAGATACGCAGTATTTT.